The 23 T cell receptor beta chains given below trace back to one sample, sequenced in a study of regulatory T cells in long-lasting Graves disease. For TCR beta, libraries came from iRepertoire HTBI primers and Arm-PCR of CDR3 regions. MiXCR, run by TCRdb on the multiplex PCR reads, gives a single entry per CDR3 protein. The sample records 350,000 to 550,000 distinct CDR3 sequences, 14% to 15% being singletons. Documented time point: newly diagnosed GD, antithyroid drugs for less than 3 months. Extracted RNA from PBMCs served as the source of the TCR library. These data were also reused for a study on T cells in Graves' hyperthyroidism and ophthalmopathy.

The starting material was peripheral blood mononuclear cells (PBMCs), obtained at new diagnosis, from a patient treated with antithyroid drugs. All receptors come from a woman in her twenties or thirties with Graves disease.

The chain couples TRBV4-1 to TRBJ2-3; perhaps TRBD1 as D (5 bases). The CDR3 has 15 residues. Germline values: CDR1 MGHRA, CDR2 YSYEKL. The ends were cut back, 4 bases at V and 4 bases at J, with 15 bases in the middle. CDR3 bases: TGCGCCAGCAGCCCGACAGTATGGGATTCAGATACGCAGTATTTT. Translating it yields CASSPTVWDSDTQYF.

This clonotype was counted at least ten times. This sequence joins TRBV7-2 and TRBJ1-1; no clear D gene. The CDR3 runs to 12 residues. Per germline, CDR1 SGHTA and CDR2 FQGNSA. V was shortened by 2 bases and J by 8 bases, with 9 bases between the two germline ends. The CDR3 protein is CASSLQALEAFF. The CDR3 bases are TGTGCCAGCAGCTTACAAGCATTAGAAGCTTTCTTT.

The J gene is TRBJ2-1, the V gene TRBV18; 10 bases match TRBD2. This CDR3 has 16 residues. After removal of 3 bases from V and 10 bases from J, the junction contained 12 bases not matched to a gene. Germline values: CDR1 KGHSH, CDR2 LQKENI. The CDR3 spells CASSPRASGGTYEQFF. In nucleotides, the CDR3 is TGTGCCAGCTCACCTCGCGCTAGCGGGGGAACCTACGAGCAGTTCTTC.

This clonotype was seen repeatedly, ten times or more. The chain joins TRBV11-2 to TRBJ2-1; tentative D call: TRBD1 (5 bases). The CDR3 runs to 13 residues. The V end was cut by 1 base, the J end by 8 bases, with 9 bases between. In germline, CDR1 is SGHAT, CDR2 FQNNGV. CDR3 amino acids: CASSLGQGYEQFF. As DNA, the CDR3 is TGTGCCAGCAGCTTAGGCCAGGGCTATGAGCAGTTCTTC.

The rearrangement links TRBV6-2 or TRBV6-3 to TRBJ2-7; D may be TRBD1 or TRBD2 (7 bases each). V was pared by 2 bases and J by 6 bases, with 14 bases between. The germline gives CDR1 MNHEY, CDR2 SVGEGT. This CDR3 comprises 14 residues. CDR3: CASSYTRGGGEQYF. In nucleotides, the CDR3 is TGTGCCAGCAGTTACACCAGGGGGGGAGGCGAGCAGTACTTC.

This clonotype has more than one count but fewer than ten. The chain uses TRBV9 and TRBJ1-2, with no clear D. The CDR3 loop spans 15 amino acids. Looked up from germline, CDR1 is SGDLS and CDR2 is YYNGEE. V lost 0 bases, J lost 4 bases, and 13 bases lay in between. Here the CDR3 DNA reads TGTGCCAGCAGCGTAGCTTCCGAGGCTGTCTATGGCTACACCTTC. As protein: CASSVASEAVYGYTF.

Ten or more counts support this clonotype. V is TRBV6-2 or TRBV6-3 and J is TRBJ2-3, with 7 bases identical to TRBD2. This CDR3 is built from 16 residues. With 7 bases clipped from V and 0 bases from J, the junction kept 10 bases outside the gene matches. Germline loops: CDR1 MNHEY, CDR2 SVGEGT. The CDR3 region is CASNIAGTTSTDTQYF. In DNA form, the CDR3 reads TGTGCCAGCAATATAGCGGGTACGACTAGCACAGATACGCAGTATTTT.

Only a few counts were recorded for this clonotype. The junction and the germline gene differ at one end; a read error may be behind it. The chain has TRBV5-1 and TRBJ2-2; D gene ambiguous. Germline-derived CDR1 and CDR2 are SGHRS and YFSETQ. The CDR3 is 16 residues long. CDR3: CASSLEGRSNTEELFF. The CDR3 DNA is TGCGCCAGCAGCTTGGAAGGCCGGTCGAACACCGAGGAGCTGTTTTTT.

This clonotype occurred many times. The chain joins TRBV27 to TRBJ2-5; D perhaps matches TRBD1 (5 bases). Per the germline V gene, CDR1 is MNHEY and CDR2 is SMNVEV (reference sequence). V was clipped by 6 bases and J by 5 bases, with 16 bases between them. This CDR3 spans 14 amino acids. The CDR3 bases are TGTGCCAGCAGCCGACACCCCTACAGGGAGACCCAGTACTTC. This gives the protein CASSRHPYRETQYF.

As for this clonotype: A single base separates this from a much larger clone, so it may be a read error. V and J are TRBV9 and TRBJ1-2, with D maybe TRBD1 (5 bases). The CDR3 loop spans 15 amino acids. V was shortened by 1 base and J by 8 bases, with 18 bases between the two germline ends. Germline V gene data show CDR1 as SGDLS and CDR2 as YYNGEE. The CDR3 DNA sequence: TGTGCCAGCAGCGTACGGGACGTCATAAGGGGAGGCTACACCTTC. Translating gives CASSVRDVIRGGYTF.

Comment on this clonotype: This likely came from a read error, as a far larger clone is one base away. The limits of the CDR3 on the DNA are not certain, so only TCRdb's listed CDR3 is given. The chain joins TRBV12-3 or TRBV12-4 to TRBJ2-2; TRBD1 was called by the table and not checked on the DNA. 15 amino acids form the CDR3, both terminal residues included. The CDR3 here is CASSVGGGAAGEPFF.

The chain is built from TRBV29-1 and TRBJ2-3; 12 nucleotides agree with TRBD2. The CDR3 sequence is 17 residues long. V shed 4 bases and J 4 bases; nucleotides not matched to a gene: 12. Germline assignment: CDR1 SQVTM and CDR2 ANQGSEA. CDR3 loop: CSVVGGLAGGPADTQYF. In nucleotides, the CDR3 is TGCAGCGTTGTGGGGGGGCTAGCGGGAGGGCCCGCAGATACGCAGTATTTT.

Worth noting for this clonotype: At one end, the junction sequence differs from germline, possibly due to a read error. V is TRBV9 and J is TRBJ2-7, with 8 nucleotides matching TRBD2. Germline lookup yields CDR1 SGDLS and CDR2 YYNGEE. The CDR3 covers 15 residues. CDR3 loop: CASSVDLAGPYEQDF. The DNA for the CDR3 is TGTGCCAGCAGCGTAGACCTAGCGGGCCCGTACGAGCAGGACTTC. The full variable domain, rest sourced from reference TRBV9 and TRBJ2-7, is DSGVTQTPKHLITATGQRVTLRCSPRSGDLSVYWYQQSLDQGLQFLIQYYNGEERAKGNILERFSAQQFPDLHSELNLSSLELGDSALYFCASSVDLAGPYEQDFGPGTRLTVT.

This clonotype was seen only a few times. The chain employs TRBV9 and TRBJ2-3; D unclear. Looked up from germline, CDR1 is SGDLS and CDR2 is YYNGEE. This CDR3 is 14 amino acids long. Trimming removed 2 bases from V and 1 base from J, with 8 bases in between. CDR3 DNA: TGTGCCAGCAGCGTTAGGAGTCGCACAGATACGCAGTATTTT. Translated: CASSVRSRTDTQYF.

This clonotype was counted only a few times. V usage is TRBV2 and J usage is TRBJ1-5; D call uncertain. Germline values: CDR1 SNHLY, CDR2 FYNNEI. The CDR3 loop spans 15 amino acids. V was clipped by 1 base and J by 2 bases, with 9 bases between them. CDR3 region: CASSEGSLRNQPQHF. DNA of the CDR3: TGTGCCAGCAGTGAAGGGTCCCTCCGCAATCAGCCCCAGCATTTT.

The sample holds many counts of this clonotype. The chain recombines TRBV5-1 with TRBJ2-1, with 8 bases identical to TRBD1. The CDR3 is made up of 15 amino acids. Germline V gene lookup returns CDR1 SGHRS and CDR2 YFSETQ. Germline trimming cut 4 bases from V and 5 bases from J; bases unmatched to any gene: 8. CDR3 protein: CASSPDRAVDNEQFF. In DNA, the CDR3 is TGCGCCAGCAGCCCGGACAGGGCGGTGGACAATGAGCAGTTCTTC.

This clonotype was counted ten times or more. This chain connects TRBV11-2 to TRBJ2-5, with a tentative D call TRBD2 (6 bases). With 8 bases removed from V and 1 base from J, the gap between germline ends came to 14 bases. The CDR3 loop spans 14 amino acids. Germline-derived CDR1 and CDR2 are SGHAT and FQNNGV. The CDR3 protein is CASGSERVQETQYF. In DNA form, the CDR3 reads TGTGCCAGCGGCTCGGAGCGGGTCCAAGAGACCCAGTACTTC.

This clonotype was detected a few times. CDR3 region: CASSYSSRFNSPLHF. CDR3 in DNA: TGTGCCAGCAGTTACTCGTCACGGTTTAATTCACCCCTCCACTTT. The chain has TRBV6-5 and TRBJ1-6; D gene ambiguous. Germline loops: CDR1 MNHEY, CDR2 SVGAGI. V was clipped by 0 bases and J by 6 bases, with 9 bases between them. The CDR3 consists of 15 residues.

A note on this clonotype: A single base separates this from a much larger clone, so it may be a read error. The chain couples TRBV6-5 to TRBJ2-3, with 7 bases identical to TRBD2. The germline V gene encodes CDR1 MNHEY and CDR2 SVGAGI. The CDR3 has 15 residues. CDR3 amino acids: CASSYRAGVTDTQCF. The CDR3 bases are TGTGCCAGCAGTTACCGGGCGGGAGTCACAGATACGCAGTGTTTT.

Remarks on this clonotype: A far larger clone is one nucleotide away, so this likely arose from a read error. The gene calls are TRBV2 and TRBJ2-5; 7 bases align to TRBD1. Germline V gene sequence: CDR1 SNHLY, CDR2 FYNNEI. The CDR3 totals 13 residues. J gave up 9 bases and V 3 bases, and 7 bases lay outside the gene matches. The CDR3 reads CASSDWTGSAQYF. The CDR3 DNA reads TGTGCCAGCAGTGATTGGACAGGTTCGGCCCAGTACTTC.

This clonotype was detected ten times or more. CDR3 sequence: CASNTRSGSFSGEQFF. The CDR3 coding sequence is TGTGCCAGCAACACACGGAGCGGGAGCTTTTCGGGTGAGCAGTTCTTC. The gene calls are TRBV27 and TRBJ2-1; 8 bases map to TRBD2. Germline V gene sequence: CDR1 MNHEY, CDR2 SMNVEV (reference sequence). CDR3 length: 16 amino acids. The V and J ends lost 7 bases and 9 bases, in that order; junction bases with no gene match: 17.

This clonotype was seen repeatedly, ten times or more. The chain combines TRBV2 with TRBJ2-3; 8 positions agree with TRBD2. Germline CDR1 SNHLY, CDR2 FYNNEI. The V segment lost 6 bases and the J segment 1 base; nucleotides outside the gene matches: 6. CDR3 length: 15 amino acids. As DNA, the CDR3 is TGTGCCAGCAGCTCCCCGACTAGCGGCACAGATACGCAGTATTTT. Protein sequence: CASSSPTSGTDTQYF.

This clonotype was counted many times. This CDR3 is CASSEYDRGQGYEQYF. The CDR3 DNA reads as TGTGCCAGCAGTGAGTATGACCGAGGACAGGGATACGAGCAGTACTTC. V is TRBV6-1 and J is TRBJ2-7; 8 bases are shared with TRBD1. Germline V gene data show CDR1 as MNHNS and CDR2 as SASEGT. The CDR3 has 16 residues. Unmatched junction bases numbered 11, after V lost 3 bases and J lost 4 bases.